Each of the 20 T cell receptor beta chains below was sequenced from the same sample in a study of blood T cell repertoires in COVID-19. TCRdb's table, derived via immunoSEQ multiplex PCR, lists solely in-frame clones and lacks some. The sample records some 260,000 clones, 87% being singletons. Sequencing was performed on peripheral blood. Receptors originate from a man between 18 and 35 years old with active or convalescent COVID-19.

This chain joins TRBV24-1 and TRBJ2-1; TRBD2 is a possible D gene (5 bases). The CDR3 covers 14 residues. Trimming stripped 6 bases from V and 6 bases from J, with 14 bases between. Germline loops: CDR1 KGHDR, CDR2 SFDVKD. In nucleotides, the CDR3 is TGTGCCACCAGTTCTTGGGAGTTTTCCAATGAGCAGTTCTTC. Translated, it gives CATSSWEFSNEQFF.

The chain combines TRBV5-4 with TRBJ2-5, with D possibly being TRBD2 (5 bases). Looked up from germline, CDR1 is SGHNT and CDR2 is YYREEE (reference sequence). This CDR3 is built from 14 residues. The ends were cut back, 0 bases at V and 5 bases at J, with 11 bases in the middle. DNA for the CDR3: TGTGCCAGCAGCTTGGCCGGGGTGACGGAGACCCAGTACTTC. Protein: CASSLAGVTETQYF. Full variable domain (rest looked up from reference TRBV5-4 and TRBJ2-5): ETGVTQSPTHLIKTRGQQVTLRCSSQSGHNTVSWYQQALGQGPQFIFQYYREEENGRGNFPPRFSGLQFPNYSSELNVNALELDDSALYLCASSLAGVTETQYFGPGTRLLVL.

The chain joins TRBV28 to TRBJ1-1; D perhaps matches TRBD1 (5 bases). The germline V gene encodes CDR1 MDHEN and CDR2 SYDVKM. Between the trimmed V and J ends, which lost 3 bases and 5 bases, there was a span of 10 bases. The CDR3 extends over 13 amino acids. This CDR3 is CASSLFRATEAFF. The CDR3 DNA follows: TGTGCCAGCAGTTTGTTCAGGGCTACTGAAGCTTTCTTT.

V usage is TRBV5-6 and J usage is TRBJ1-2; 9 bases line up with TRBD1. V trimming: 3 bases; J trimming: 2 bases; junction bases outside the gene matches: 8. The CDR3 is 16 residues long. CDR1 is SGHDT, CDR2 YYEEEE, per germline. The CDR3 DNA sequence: TGTGCCAGCAGCTCCTATCGACAGGGGGGGAACTATGGCTACACCTTC. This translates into CASSSYRQGGNYGYTF. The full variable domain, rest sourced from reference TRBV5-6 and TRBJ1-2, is DAGVTQSPTHLIKTRGQQVTLRCSPKSGHDTVSWYQQALGQGPQFIFQYYEEEERQRGNFPDRFSGHQFPNYSSELNVNALLLGDSALYLCASSSYRQGGNYGYTFGSGTRLTVV.

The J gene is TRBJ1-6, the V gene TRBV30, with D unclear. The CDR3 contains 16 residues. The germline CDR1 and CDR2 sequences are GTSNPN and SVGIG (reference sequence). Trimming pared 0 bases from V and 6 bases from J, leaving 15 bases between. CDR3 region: CAWSVKPNSVNSPLHF. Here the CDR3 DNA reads TGTGCCTGGAGTGTAAAGCCGAATTCGGTTAATTCACCCCTCCACTTT.

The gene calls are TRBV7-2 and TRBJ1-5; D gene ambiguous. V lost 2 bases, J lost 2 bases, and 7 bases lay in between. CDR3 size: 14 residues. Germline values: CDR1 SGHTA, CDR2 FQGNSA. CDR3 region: CASSLRGGNQPQHF. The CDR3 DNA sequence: TGTGCCAGCAGCTTACGGGGTGGCAATCAGCCCCAGCATTTT.

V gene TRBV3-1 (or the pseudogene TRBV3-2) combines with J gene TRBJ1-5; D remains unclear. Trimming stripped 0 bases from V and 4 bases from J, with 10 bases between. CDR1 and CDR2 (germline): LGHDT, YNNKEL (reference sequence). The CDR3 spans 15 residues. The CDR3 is CASSQDHRRNQPQHF. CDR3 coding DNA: TGTGCCAGCAGCCAAGACCATCGGAGGAATCAGCCCCAGCATTTT.

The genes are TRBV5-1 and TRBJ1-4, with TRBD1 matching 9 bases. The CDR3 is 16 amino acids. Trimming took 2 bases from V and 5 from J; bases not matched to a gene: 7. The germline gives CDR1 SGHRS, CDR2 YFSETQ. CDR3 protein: CASSFGPGQGNEKLFF. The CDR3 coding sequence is TGCGCCAGCAGCTTTGGCCCGGGACAGGGAAATGAAAAACTGTTTTTT.

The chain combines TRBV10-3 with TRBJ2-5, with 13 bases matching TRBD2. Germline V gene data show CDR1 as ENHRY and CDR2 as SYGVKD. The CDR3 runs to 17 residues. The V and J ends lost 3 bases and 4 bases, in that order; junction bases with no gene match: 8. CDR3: CAISDPTSGGGLETQYF. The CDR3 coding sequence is TGTGCCATCAGTGACCCTACTAGCGGGGGGGGGTTAGAGACCCAGTACTTC.

The CDR3 DNA reads as TGCAGCGTTCTAAGGGACAGGGGGAGCTTCGACGGAATTAATACGCAGTATTTT. Translating it yields CSVLRDRGSFDGINTQYF. The rearrangement joins TRBV29-1 to TRBJ2-3; the match to TRBD1 covers 11 bases. The CDR3 sequence is 18 residues long. Germline V gives CDR1 SQVTM, CDR2 ANQGSEA. Trimming removed 5 bases from V and 7 bases from J; junction bases left unmatched: 20.

The CDR3 DNA sequence: TGTGCCAGCAGTTCCGGACTCAACACCGGGGAGCTGTTTTTT. Residues: CASSSGLNTGELFF. V gene TRBV7-3 combines with J gene TRBJ2-2; possible D gene TRBD2, 5 bases. The CDR3 covers 14 residues. Germline values: CDR1 SGHTA, CDR2 FQGTGA. V was cut by 6 bases and J by 2 bases, with 10 bases left in between.

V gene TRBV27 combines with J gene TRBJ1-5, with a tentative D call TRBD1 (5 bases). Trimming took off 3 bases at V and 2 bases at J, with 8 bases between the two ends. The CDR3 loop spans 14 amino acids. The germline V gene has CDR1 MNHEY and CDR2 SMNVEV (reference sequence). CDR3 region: CASSFTQGNQPQHF. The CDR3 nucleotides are TGTGCCAGCAGTTTTACACAGGGCAATCAGCCCCAGCATTTT.

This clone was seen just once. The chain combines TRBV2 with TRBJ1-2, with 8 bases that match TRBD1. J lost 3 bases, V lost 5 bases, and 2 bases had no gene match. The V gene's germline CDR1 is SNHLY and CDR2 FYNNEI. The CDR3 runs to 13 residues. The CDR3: CASSLGQDYGYTF. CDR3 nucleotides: TGTGCCAGCAGTTTGGGACAGGACTATGGCTACACCTTC.

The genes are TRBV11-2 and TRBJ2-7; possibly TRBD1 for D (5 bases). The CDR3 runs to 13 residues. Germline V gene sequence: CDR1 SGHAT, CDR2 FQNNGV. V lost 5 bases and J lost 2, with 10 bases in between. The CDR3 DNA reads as TGTGCCAGCAGCACCTCGACAGCCTACGAGCAGTACTTC. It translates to CASSTSTAYEQYF.

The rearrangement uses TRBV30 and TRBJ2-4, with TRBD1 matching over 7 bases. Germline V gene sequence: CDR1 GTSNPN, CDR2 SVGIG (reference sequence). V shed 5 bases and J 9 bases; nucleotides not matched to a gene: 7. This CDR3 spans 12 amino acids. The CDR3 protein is CAWGDRARIQYF. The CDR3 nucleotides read TGTGCCTGGGGAGACAGGGCTCGCATTCAGTACTTC.

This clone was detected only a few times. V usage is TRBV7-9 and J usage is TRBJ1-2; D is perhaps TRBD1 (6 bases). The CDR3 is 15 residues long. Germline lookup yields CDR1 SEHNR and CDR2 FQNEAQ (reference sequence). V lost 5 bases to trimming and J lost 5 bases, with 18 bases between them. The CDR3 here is CASSRSDRGGYGYTF. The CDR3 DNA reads TGTGCCAGCAGCCGATCGGACAGAGGCGGGTATGGCTACACCTTC.

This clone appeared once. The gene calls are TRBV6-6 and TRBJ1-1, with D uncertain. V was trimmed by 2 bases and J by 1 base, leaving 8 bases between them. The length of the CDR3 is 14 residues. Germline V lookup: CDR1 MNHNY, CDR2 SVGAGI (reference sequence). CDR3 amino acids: CASSYRQENTEAFF. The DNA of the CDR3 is TGTGCCAGCAGTTACAGGCAGGAGAACACTGAAGCTTTCTTT.

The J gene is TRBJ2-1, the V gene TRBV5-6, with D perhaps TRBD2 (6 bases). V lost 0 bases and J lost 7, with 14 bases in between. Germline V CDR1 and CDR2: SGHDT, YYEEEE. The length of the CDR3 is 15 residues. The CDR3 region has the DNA TGTGCCAGCAGCTTGGCGCGCGGGGTTGTAAATGAGCAGTTCTTC. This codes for CASSLARGVVNEQFF.

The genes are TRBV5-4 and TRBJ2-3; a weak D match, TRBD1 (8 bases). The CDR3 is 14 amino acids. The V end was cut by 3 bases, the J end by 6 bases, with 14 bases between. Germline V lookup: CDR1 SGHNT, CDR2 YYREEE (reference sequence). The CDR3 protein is CASSSGQGGDTQYF. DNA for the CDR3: TGTGCCAGCAGCTCTGGACAGGGAGGGGATACGCAGTATTTT.

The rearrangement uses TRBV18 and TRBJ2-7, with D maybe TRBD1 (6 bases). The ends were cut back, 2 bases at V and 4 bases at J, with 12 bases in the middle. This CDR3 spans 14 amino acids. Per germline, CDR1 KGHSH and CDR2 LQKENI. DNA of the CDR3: TGTGCCAGCTCACCAGGGGGCATGGAATACGAGCAGTACTTC. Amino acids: CASSPGGMEYEQYF.